This TCR beta chain originates from a study of T-cell reconstitution after alpha-beta-depleted transplantation in children. General study results and limits: Two months or so post-transplant, alpha-beta T cells reportedly derived from several hundred expanded graft clones. At the one-year point after transplant, T-cell counts and TCRbeta diversity were found to come mostly from T cells that had been newly produced. The origin of high day-60 TCRbeta diversity in some patients lay in surviving recipient T cells and thymic progenitors.

Unique molecular identifiers were built into the TCRbeta library. TCRdb re-derived calls from the PCR reads in MiXCR, one entry per CDR3 protein. The profile covers fewer than 550,000 distinct CDR3 sequences, with approximately 10% appearing a single time and around 15% taken by the ten largest. This clonotype was seen a few times. Its antigen is not identified. With 1 base clipped from V and 10 bases from J, the junction kept 0 bases outside the gene matches. Germline V gene sequence: CDR1 LGHNA, CDR2 YSLEER. The CDR3 covers 12 residues. The material sequenced was PBMCs, mostly from graft donor cells, taken 180 days after TCRalphabeta/CD19-depleted stem cell transplant. This TCR was sampled from a female patient between 2 and 15 years old who had a stem cell transplant for aplastic anemia, so the T cells may come from the graft donor. The rearrangement links TRBV4-3 to TRBJ2-1, with 8 positions matching TRBD2. This chain's CDR3 is CASSQAGGEQFF. The CDR3 DNA follows: TGCGCCAGCAGCCAAGCGGGAGGGGAGCAGTTCTTC.